This T cell receptor beta chain was identified in a study of shared clonotypes between healthy human individuals. Study in general: For every donor, three CD4 naive, three CD4 memory, two CD8 naive and one CD8 memory plates were used.

This clone occurred once. Its specificity is not known. Study results and limitations: Genetic and exposure-history diversity was limited by the few donors.

Evenly divided among several immunoSEQ plates was the genomic DNA of each subset. Assay: immunoSEQ multiplex PCR; the TCRdb copy retains only in-frame clones and omits some. The sample contains about 1 million clones, around 76% of which appear only once. CD45RA+ naive and CD45RA-negative memory subsets were separated from CD4+ cells. Per the germline V gene, CDR1 is MNHNS and CDR2 is SASEGT. The CDR3 extends over 14 amino acids. The germline V and J ends were trimmed by 8 bases and 4 bases, with 18 bases remaining between them. The sequenced sample consisted of memory CD4+ T cells sorted from blood. This sample's subset: CD45RA-negative fraction. The TCR comes from a man between 18 and 35 years old in good health. This chain joins TRBV6-1 and TRBJ2-7; D is ambiguous. For the CDR3, the DNA is TGTGCCAGCTGTCAAGGGCCTAACCTTTACGAGCAGTACTTC. Its translation: CASCQGPNLYEQYF.